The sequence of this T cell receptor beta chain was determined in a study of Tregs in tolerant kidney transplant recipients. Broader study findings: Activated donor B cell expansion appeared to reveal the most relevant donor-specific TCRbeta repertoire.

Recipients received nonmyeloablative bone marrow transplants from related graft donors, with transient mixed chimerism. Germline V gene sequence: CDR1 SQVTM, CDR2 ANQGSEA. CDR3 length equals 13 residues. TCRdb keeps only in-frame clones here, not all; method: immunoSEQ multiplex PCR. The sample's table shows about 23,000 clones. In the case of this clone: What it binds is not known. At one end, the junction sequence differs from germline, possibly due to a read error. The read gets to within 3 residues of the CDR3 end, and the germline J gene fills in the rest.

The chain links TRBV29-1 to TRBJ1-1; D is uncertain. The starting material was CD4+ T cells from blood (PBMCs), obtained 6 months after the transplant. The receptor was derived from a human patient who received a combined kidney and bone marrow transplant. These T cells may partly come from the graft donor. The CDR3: CSIRQGLNTEAFF. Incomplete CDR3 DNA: TGTAGCATACGACAAGGATTGAACACTGAA.